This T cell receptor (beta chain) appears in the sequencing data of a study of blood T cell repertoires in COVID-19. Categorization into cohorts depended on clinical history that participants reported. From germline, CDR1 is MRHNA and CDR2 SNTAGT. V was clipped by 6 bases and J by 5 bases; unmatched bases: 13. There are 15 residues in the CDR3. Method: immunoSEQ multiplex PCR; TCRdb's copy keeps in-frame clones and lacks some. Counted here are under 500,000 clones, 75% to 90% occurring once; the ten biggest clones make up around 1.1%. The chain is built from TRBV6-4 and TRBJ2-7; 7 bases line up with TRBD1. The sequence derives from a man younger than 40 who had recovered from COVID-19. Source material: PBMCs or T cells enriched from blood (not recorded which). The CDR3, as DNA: TGTGCCAGCAGCAGAGCGGACAGGTTGGACCACGAGCAGTACTTC. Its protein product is CASSRADRLDHEQYF.